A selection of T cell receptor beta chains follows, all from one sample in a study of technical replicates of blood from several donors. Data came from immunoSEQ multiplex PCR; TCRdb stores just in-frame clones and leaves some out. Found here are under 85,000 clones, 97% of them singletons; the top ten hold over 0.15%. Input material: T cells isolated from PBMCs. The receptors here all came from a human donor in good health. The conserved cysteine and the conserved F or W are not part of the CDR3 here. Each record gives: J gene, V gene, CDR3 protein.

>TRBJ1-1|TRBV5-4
ASSRPGQTNTEAF
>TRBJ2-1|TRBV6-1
ATYSKGAGAKEQF
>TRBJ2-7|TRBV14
ASSQRTVTEQY
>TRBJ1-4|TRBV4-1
ASSQGDLWASSDEKLF
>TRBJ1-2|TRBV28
ASSPGSTGSYGYT
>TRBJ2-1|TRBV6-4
ASSERTGESNEQF
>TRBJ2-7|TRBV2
ASSDLFDPWTSGFMSYEQY
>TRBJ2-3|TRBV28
ASRDTGTDTQY
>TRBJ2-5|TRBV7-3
ASSLGLAGGGQETQY
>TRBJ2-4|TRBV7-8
ASSDRAGAKNIQY
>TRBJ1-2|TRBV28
ASSLRGYYGYT
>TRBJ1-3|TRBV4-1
ASSHPQGNSGNTIY
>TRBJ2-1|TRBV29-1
SVDSQGGSYNEQF
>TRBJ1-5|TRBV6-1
ASSESFLRSNQPQH
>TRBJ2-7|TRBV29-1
SVRLAGAYEQY
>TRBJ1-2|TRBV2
ASSESGFGYGYT
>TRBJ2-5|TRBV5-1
ASSLRTGHQETQY
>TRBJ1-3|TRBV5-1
ASSPDGQSGNTIY
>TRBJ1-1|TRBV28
ASINAGLRNTEAF
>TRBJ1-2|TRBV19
ASSQGQGSYGYT
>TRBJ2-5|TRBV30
AWSDLLEQETQY
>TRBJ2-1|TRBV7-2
ASSLAGQGGSYNEQF
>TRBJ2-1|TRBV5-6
ASSLRQRELSYNEQF
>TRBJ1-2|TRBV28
ASSLMDSHGYT
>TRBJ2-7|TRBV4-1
ASRPPGQGYEQY
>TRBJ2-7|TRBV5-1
ASSLALGGMREQY
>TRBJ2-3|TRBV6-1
ASSERPIPKLTDTQY
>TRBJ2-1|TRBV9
ASSVRDRTYNEQF
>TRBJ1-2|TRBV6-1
ASSGYRDRGPGYT
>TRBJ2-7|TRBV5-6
ASSLNAGQRFYEQY
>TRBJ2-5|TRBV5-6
ASSPNGDRKETQY
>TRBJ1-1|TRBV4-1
ASSRQGGNTEAF
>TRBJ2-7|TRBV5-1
ASSGLSGSYEQY
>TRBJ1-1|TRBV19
ASSIGMGQGNTEAF
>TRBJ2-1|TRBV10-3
AIGVTSGVNNEQF
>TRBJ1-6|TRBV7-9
ASARWGDSPLH
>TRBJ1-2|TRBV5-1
ASSLNRGAYGYT
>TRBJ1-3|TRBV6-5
ASSPLEGTIY
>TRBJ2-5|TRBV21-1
ASSTRGTSWETQY
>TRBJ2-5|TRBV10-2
ASSDFLAGEETQY
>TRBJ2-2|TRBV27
ASSLSMPPGLNTGELF
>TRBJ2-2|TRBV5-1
ASSLPQGNTGELF
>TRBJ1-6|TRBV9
ASSVLDRTNSPLH
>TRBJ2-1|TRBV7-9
ASSLAGRLAGAEQF
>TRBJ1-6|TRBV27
ASSPRLSYNSPLH
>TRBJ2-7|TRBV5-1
ASSLVPRQGHEQY
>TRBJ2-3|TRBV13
ASSGRLAGDSTDTQY
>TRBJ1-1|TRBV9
ASSVPTGENTEAF
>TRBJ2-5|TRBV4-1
ASSQDGWGEDETQY
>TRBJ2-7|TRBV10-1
ASSGSGYEQY
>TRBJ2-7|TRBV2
ASSGSITSVSYEQY
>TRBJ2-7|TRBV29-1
SVRAGGGEQY
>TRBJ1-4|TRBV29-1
SVVVGGAIEKLF
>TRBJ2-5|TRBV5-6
ASSLGTSGGARTQY
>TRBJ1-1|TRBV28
ASSLGSMNTEAF
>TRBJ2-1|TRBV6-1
ASSADRYNEQF
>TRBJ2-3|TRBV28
ASSNAGLAGGRDLPTDTQY
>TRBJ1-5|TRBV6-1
ASKQTGSGQPQH